The 3 T cell receptor beta chains reported below all come from one sample, sequenced in a study of monozygotic twins with inflammatory bowel disease. TCRdb reworked the 5' RACE reads into one entry per CDR3 protein, no DNA. The sample has approximately 160,000 distinct CDR3 sequences; the top ten hold 6.5% to 9%. Sequencing used blood. The receptors were sampled from a human donor with ulcerative colitis or Crohn's disease, or a healthy co-twin of an affected twin (not recorded which).

The rearrangement uses TRBV20-1 and TRBJ2-3; TCRdb's D call of TRBD2 is untestable without DNA. Germline V lookup: CDR1 DFQATT, CDR2 SNEGSKA (reference sequence). CDR3 size: 17 residues. CDR3 loop: CGAGLAGVLPSTDTQYF.

This sequence joins TRBV2 and TRBJ2-1; the TRBD2 assignment by TCRdb is unverifiable without DNA. The CDR3 covers 15 residues. Germline V gene lookup returns CDR1 SNHLY and CDR2 FYNNEI. The CDR3 reads CASRLGLASYNEQFF. Looking up the rest from reference TRBV2 and TRBJ2-1 gives the full variable domain: EPEVTQTPSHQVTQMGQEVILRCVPISNHLYFYWYRQILGQKVEFLVSFYNNEISEKSEIFDDQFSVERPDGSNFTLKIRSTKLEDSAMYFCASRLGLASYNEQFFGPGTRLTVL.

V usage is TRBV12-3 or TRBV12-4 and J usage is TRBJ2-1; TCRdb designates TRBD2, a call that cannot be tested without DNA. The CDR3 spans 15 residues. CDR3 protein: CASSRIGLAVNEQFF.